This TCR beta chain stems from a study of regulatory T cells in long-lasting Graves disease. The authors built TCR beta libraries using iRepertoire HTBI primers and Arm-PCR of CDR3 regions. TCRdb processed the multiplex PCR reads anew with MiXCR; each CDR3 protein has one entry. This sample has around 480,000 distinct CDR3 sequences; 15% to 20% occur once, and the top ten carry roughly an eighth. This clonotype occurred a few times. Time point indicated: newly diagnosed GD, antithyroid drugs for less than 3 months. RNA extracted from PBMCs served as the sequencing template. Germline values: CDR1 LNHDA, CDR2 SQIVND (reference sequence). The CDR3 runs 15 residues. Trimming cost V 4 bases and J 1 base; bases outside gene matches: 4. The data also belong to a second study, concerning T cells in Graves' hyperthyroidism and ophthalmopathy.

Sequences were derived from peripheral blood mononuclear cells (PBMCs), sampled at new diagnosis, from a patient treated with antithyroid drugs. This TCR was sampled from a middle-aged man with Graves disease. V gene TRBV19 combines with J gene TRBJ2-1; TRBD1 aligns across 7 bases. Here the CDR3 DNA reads TGTGCCAGTAGTACACAGGGGTGGTCCTACAATGAGCAGTTCTTC. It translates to CASSTQGWSYNEQFF.